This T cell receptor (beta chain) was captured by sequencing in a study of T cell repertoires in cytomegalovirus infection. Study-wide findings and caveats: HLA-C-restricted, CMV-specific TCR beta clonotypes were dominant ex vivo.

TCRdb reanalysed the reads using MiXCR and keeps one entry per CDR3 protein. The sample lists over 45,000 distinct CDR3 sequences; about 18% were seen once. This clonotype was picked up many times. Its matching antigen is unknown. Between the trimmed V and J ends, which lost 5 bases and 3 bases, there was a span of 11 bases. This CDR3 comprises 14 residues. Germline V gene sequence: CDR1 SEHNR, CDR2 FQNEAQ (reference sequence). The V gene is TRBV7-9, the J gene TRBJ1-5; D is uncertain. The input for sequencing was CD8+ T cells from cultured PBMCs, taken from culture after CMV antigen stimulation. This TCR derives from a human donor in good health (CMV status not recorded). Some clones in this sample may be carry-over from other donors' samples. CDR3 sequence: CASSPPGFNQPQHF. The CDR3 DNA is TGTGCCAGCAGCCCACCGGGATTCAATCAGCCCCAGCATTTT.